The present T cell receptor (beta chain) was sequenced within a study of blood T cells in healthy people across ages. The study's findings and limits: Long-lived and aged donors differed, with more naive CD4+ cells and higher diversity in the long-lived.

The CDR3 sequence is 13 residues long. Germline values: CDR1 SGHTA, CDR2 FQGNSA. V lost 5 bases, J lost 5 bases, and 13 bases lay in between. This clonotype was observed a handful of times. What it binds is unknown. The use of a sample-barcoded 5' primer and a J-beta primer mix characterized a second PCR of about 7 to 12 cycles. Via MiXCR, TCRdb re-called the 5' RACE reads, giving one row per CDR3 protein. The data show approximately 770,000 distinct CDR3 sequences, with roughly 64% seen just once and roughly 22% held by the top ten. V usage is TRBV7-2 and J usage is TRBJ2-7, with D hard to call. Sequenced: blood. The receptor comes from a man younger than 40 in good health. The CDR3, as DNA: TGTGCCAGCAGCCTCGAGCGATCTGACGAGCAGTACTTC. It is translated as CASSLERSDEQYF.